This T cell receptor beta chain was recovered during a study of CDR3 diversity in severe acne. V gave up 3 bases and J gave up 4 bases, with 16 bases separating them. Germline V gene sequence: CDR1 SGHNT, CDR2 YYREEE (reference sequence). The CDR3 is 15 residues long. TCRdb re-analysed the PCR reads in MiXCR, keeping a single row per CDR3 protein. Here the sample spans approximately 90,000 distinct CDR3 sequences, less than 65% being singletons. The clonotype comes from a male donor with severe acne vulgaris. Material: blood. V is TRBV5-4 and J is TRBJ1-2; weak D call: TRBD1 (6 bases). CDR3 sequence reads: CASSWTSGQSYGYTF. The CDR3 nucleotides are TGTGCCAGCAGCTGGACGTCTGGACAGAGCTATGGCTACACCTTC.